Below, one TCR beta chain is given with its context. Its specificity is not known. Trimming cost V 4 bases and J 6 bases, with 12 bases left between them. This CDR3 is 14 amino acids long. CDR1 is SGHAT and CDR2 is FQNNGV in the germline V gene. The record originates from a study of response to subunit inactivated influenza vaccine. Study observations and caveats: The authors offered the suggestion that each seasonal influenza vaccination recruits few new T cells.

TCRdb itself ran the RT-PCR reads through MiXCR, one entry per CDR3 protein. Here the sample spans roughly 650,000 distinct CDR3 sequences, about 14% being singletons. The source material was PBMCs from blood, sampled 14 to 15 days before vaccination. J is TRBJ2-2 and V is TRBV11-2; D may be TRBD1 (6 bases). The TCR sequence derives from a man in his fifties or sixties who received an inactivated influenza vaccine. The CDR3 loop is CASSSPPGAGELFF. For the CDR3, the DNA is TGTGCCAGCAGCTCTCCCCCAGGGGCCGGGGAGCTGTTTTTT.